This is a list of T cell receptor beta chains from one sample in a study of T cells in Graves' hyperthyroidism and ophthalmopathy. TCRdb analysed the multiplex PCR reads with MiXCR anew, one entry per CDR3 protein. The data contain some 440,000 distinct CDR3 sequences, approximately 15% of them singletons. Sequences were obtained from blood. The receptors derive from a woman between 18 and 29 years old with Graves' hyperthyroidism. Each CDR3 is given without its conserved first and last residue.

CDR3 protein: ASSLDWPESSPLH; V gene: TRBV11-2; J gene: TRBJ1-6
CDR3 protein: ATSDPGRTGELF; V gene: TRBV24-1; J gene: TRBJ2-2
CDR3 protein: ASRQAEQF; V gene: TRBV2; J gene: TRBJ2-1
CDR3 protein: ASSFLDSSYEQY; V gene: TRBV5-1; J gene: TRBJ2-7
CDR3 protein: ASGATGDVKTQY; V gene: TRBV5-8; J gene: TRBJ2-5
CDR3 protein: ASRTDRLSTEAF; V gene: TRBV19; J gene: TRBJ1-1
CDR3 protein: AISLPGANVLT; V gene: TRBV10-3; J gene: TRBJ2-6
CDR3 protein: ASSLGSNSPLH; V gene: TRBV7-9; J gene: TRBJ1-6
CDR3 protein: ASSPLAGDSSYEQY; V gene: TRBV18; J gene: TRBJ2-7
CDR3 protein: ASSLVTSGFGNEQF; V gene: TRBV27; J gene: TRBJ2-1
CDR3 protein: AISVGGGRRTEAF; V gene: TRBV10-3; J gene: TRBJ1-1
CDR3 protein: ASRSTANTEAF; V gene: TRBV12-3/TRBV12-4; J gene: TRBJ1-1
CDR3 protein: ASSSQVSSGSMATQY; V gene: TRBV11-2; J gene: TRBJ2-3
CDR3 protein: SVGRDSKPGYT; V gene: TRBV29-1; J gene: TRBJ1-2
CDR3 protein: ASSSSPGTSAHNEQF; V gene: TRBV7-2; J gene: TRBJ2-1
CDR3 protein: SAIRPGPSNQPQH; V gene: TRBV20-1; J gene: TRBJ1-5
CDR3 protein: ASSKMKRGTEAS; V gene: TRBV6-4; J gene: TRBJ1-1
CDR3 protein: ASSFIVRGPQH; V gene: TRBV7-2; J gene: TRBJ1-5
CDR3 protein: SARGWDGDYNEQF; V gene: TRBV20-1; J gene: TRBJ2-1